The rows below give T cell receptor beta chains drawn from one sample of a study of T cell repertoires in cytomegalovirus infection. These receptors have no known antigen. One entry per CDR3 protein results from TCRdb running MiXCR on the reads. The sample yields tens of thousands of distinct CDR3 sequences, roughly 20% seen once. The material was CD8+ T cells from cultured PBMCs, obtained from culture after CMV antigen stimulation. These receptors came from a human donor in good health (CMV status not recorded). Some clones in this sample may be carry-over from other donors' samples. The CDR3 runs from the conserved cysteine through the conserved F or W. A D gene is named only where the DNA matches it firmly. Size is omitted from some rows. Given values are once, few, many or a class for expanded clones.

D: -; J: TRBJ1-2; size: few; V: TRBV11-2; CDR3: CASSLEGDYGYTF; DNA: TGTGCCAGCAGCTTAGAGGGGGACTATGGCTACACCTTC
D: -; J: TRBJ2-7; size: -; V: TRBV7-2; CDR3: CASSPGGGGYEQYF; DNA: TGTGCCAGCAGTCCGGGTGGGGGAGGCTACGAGCAGTACTTC
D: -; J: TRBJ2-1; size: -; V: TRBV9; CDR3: CASSVGQGGYNEQFF; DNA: TGTGCCAGCAGCGTAGGGCAGGGGGGTTACAATGAGCAGTTCTTC
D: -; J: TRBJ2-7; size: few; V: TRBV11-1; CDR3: CASSLNINEQYF; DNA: TGTGCCAGCAGCTTAAACATCAACGAGCAGTACTTC
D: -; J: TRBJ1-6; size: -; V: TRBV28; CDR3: CASSPHNSPLHF; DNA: TGTGCCAGCAGCCCTCATAATTCACCCCTCCACTTT
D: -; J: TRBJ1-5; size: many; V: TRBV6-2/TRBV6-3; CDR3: CASNERAYSNQPQHF; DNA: TGTGCCAGCAATGAGAGGGCATATAGCAATCAGCCCCAGCATTTT
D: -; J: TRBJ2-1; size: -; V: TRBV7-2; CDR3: CASRPTGRGQVEQFF; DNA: TGTGCCAGCAGACCTACCGGGAGAGGGCAGGTTGAGCAGTTCTTC
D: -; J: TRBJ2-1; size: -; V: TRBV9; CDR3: CASSVAPGGNEQFF; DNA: TGTGCCAGCAGCGTAGCTCCAGGAGGTAATGAGCAGTTCTTC
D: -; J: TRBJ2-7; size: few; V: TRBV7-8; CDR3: CASSLVVSYRDTHYEQYF; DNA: TGTGCCAGCAGCTTAGTTGTTTCGTACCGGGACACCCACTACGAGCAGTACTTC
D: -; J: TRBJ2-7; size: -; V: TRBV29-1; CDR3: CSVRMSHEQYF; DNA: TGCAGCGTTCGGATGTCCCACGAGCAGTACTTC
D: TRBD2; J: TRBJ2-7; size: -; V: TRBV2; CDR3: CASSELAGEWEQYF; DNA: TGTGCCAGCAGTGAACTAGCGGGAGAATGGGAGCAGTACTTC
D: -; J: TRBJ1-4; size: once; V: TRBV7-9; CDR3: CASSDKGSDEKLFF; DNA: TGTGCCAGCAGCGATAAAGGGTCTGATGAAAAACTGTTTTTT
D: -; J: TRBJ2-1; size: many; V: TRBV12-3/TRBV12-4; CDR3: CASSSALPNEQFF; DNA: TGTGCCAGCAGTTCGGCCCTCCCCAATGAGCAGTTCTTC
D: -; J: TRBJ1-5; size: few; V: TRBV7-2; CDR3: CASSMYGHYNQPQHF; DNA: TGTGCCAGCAGCATGTACGGGCACTACAATCAGCCCCAGCATTTT
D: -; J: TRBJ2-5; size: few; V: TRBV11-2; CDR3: CASSFTREGETQYF; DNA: TGTGCCAGCAGCTTCACCAGGGAAGGAGAGACCCAGTACTTC
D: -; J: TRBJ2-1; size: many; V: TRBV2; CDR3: CASGTSSLNEQFF; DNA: TGTGCCAGCGGTACAAGTAGCCTCAATGAGCAGTTCTTC
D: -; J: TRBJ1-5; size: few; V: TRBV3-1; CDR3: CASSQGVGSDQPQHF; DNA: TGTGCCAGCAGCCAAGGTGTGGGGTCGGATCAGCCCCAGCATTTT
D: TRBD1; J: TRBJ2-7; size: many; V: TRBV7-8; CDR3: CASGNGQGIYEQYF; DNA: TGTGCCAGCGGCAATGGACAGGGCATCTACGAGCAGTACTTC
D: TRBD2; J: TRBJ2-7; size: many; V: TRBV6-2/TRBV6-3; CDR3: CASSIGLAAVYEQYF; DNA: TGTGCCAGCAGTATTGGACTAGCGGCGGTCTACGAGCAGTACTTC
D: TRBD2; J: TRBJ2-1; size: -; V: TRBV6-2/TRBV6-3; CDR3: CASSYSIGREAYDEQFF; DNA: TGTGCCAGCAGTTACTCGATTGGGCGGGAGGCGTACGATGAGCAGTTCTTC
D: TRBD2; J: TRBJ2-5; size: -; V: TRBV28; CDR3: CASSSGLAGEIRETQYF; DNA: TGTGCCAGCAGTTCCGGACTAGCGGGAGAAATAAGGGAGACCCAGTACTTC
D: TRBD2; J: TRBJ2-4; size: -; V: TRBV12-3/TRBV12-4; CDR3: CASSLSGGSKNIQYF; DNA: TGTGCCAGCAGTTTATCGGGGGGGTCCAAAAACATTCAGTACTTC
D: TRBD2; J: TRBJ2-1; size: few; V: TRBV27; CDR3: CASRLLAVLNEQFF; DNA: TGTGCCAGCAGACTTCTAGCGGTATTAAATGAGCAGTTCTTC
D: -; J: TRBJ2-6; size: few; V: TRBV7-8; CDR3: CASLGPGTGANVLTF; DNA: TGTGCCAGCTTGGGGCCAGGGACTGGGGCCAACGTCCTGACTTTC
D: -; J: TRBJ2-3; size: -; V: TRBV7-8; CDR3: CASSEAGTDTQYF; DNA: TGTGCCAGCAGCGAGGCGGGCACAGATACGCAGTATTTT
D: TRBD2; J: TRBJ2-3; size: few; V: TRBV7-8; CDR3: CASSLALAGGRRVRRDTQYF; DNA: TGTGCCAGCAGCTTAGCGCTAGCGGGGGGGCGACGGGTTAGAAGAGATACGCAGTATTTT
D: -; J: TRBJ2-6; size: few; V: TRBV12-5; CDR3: CASGLGPLFSGANVLTF; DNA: TGTGCTAGTGGTTTGGGACCTCTTTTCTCTGGGGCCAACGTCCTGACTTTC
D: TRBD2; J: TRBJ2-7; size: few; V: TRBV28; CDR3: CASSSASGVSYEQYF; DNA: TGTGCCAGCAGTTCGGCTAGCGGGGTCTCCTACGAGCAGTACTTC
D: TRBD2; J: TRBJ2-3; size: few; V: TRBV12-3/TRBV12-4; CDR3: CASSLASGGTDTQYF; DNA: TGTGCCAGCAGTTTGGCTAGCGGGGGCACAGATACGCAGTATTTT
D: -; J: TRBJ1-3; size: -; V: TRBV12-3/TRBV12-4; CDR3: CATLDSGNTIYF; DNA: TGTGCCACCCTGGACTCTGGAAACACCATATATTTT
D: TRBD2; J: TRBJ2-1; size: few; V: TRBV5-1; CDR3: CASSLAPSGSDEQFF; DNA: TGCGCCAGCAGCTTGGCCCCTAGCGGGAGTGACGAGCAGTTCTTC
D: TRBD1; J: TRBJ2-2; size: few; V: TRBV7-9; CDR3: CASSTTGTANTGELFF; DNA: TGTGCCAGCAGCACCACCGGGACAGCAAACACCGGGGAGCTGTTTTTT
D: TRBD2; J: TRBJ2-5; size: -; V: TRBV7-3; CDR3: CASSSPSGGRETQYF; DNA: TGTGCCAGCAGCTCTCCTTCGGGGGGGCGAGAGACCCAGTACTTC